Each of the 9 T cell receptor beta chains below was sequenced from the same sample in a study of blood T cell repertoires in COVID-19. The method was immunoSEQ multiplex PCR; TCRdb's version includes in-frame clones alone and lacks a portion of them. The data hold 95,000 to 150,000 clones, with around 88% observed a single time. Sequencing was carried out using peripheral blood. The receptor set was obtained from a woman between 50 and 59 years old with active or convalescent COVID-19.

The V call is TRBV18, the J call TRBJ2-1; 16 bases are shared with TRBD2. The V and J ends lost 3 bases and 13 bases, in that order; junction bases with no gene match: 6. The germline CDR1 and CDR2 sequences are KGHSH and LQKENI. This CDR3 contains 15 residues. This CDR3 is CASSPGTSGRALQFF. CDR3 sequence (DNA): TGTGCCAGCTCACCTGGGACTAGCGGGAGGGCTCTCCAGTTCTTC.

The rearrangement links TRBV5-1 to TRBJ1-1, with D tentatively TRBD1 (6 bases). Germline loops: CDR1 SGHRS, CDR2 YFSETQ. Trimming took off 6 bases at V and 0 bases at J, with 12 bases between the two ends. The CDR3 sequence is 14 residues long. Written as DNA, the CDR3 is TGCGCCAGCACCCAGGGGACAATGAACACTGAAGCTTTCTTT. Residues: CASTQGTMNTEAFF.

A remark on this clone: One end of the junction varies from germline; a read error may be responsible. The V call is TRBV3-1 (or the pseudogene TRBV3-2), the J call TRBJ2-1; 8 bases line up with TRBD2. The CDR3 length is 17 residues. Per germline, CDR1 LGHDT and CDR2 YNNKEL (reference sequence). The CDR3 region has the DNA TGTGCCAGCAGCCAAGAAGGCCAGCGGGAGCCCTACAGTGAGCAGTTCTTC. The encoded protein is CASSQEGQREPYSEQFF.

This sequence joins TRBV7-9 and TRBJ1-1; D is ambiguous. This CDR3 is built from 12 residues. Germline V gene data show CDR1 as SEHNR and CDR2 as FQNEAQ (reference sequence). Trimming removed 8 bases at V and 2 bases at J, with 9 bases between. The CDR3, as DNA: TGTGCCAGCGGCATGATAAACACTGAAGCTTTCTTT. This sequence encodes CASGMINTEAFF. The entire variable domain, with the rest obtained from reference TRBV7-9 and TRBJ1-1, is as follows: DTGVSQNPRHKITKRGQNVTFRCDPISEHNRLYWYRQTLGQGPEFLTYFQNEAQLEKSRLLSDRFSAERPKGSFSTLEIQRTEQGDSAMYLCASGMINTEAFFGQGTRLTVV.

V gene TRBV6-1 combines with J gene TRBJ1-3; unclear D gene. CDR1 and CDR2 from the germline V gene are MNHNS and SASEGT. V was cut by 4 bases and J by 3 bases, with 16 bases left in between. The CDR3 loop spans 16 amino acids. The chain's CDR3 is CASSARDSIDGNTIYF. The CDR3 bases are TGTGCCAGCAGTGCCCGGGATTCTATAGATGGAAACACCATATATTTT.

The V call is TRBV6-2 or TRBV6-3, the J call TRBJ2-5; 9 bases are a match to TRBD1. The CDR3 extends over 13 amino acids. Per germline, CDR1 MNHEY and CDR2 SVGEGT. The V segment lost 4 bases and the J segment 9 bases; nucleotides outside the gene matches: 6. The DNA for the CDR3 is TGTGCCAGCAGTTGGACAGGGGTAGTTGCCCAGTACTTC. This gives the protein CASSWTGVVAQYF.

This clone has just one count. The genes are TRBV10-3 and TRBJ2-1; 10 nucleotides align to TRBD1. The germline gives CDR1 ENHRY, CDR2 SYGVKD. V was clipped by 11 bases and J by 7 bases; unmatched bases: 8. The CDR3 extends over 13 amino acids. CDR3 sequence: CASRQGAENEQFF. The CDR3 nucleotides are TGTGCCTCCCGACAGGGGGCAGAAAATGAGCAGTTCTTC.

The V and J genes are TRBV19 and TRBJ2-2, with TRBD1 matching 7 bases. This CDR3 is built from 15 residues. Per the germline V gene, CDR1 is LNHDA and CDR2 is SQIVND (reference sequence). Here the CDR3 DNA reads TGTGATCCCCCCCCGGGACAGCCGCCCTTCGGGGAGCTGTTTTTT. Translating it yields CDPPPGQPPFGELFF. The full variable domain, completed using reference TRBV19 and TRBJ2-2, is DGGITQSPKYLFRKEGQNVTLSCEQNLNHDAMYWYRQDPGQGLRLIYYSQIVNDFQKGDIAEGYSVSREKKESFPLTVTSAQKNPTAFYLCDPPPGQPPFGELFFGEGSRLTVL.

The CDR3 coding sequence is TGTGCTAGTGGTTTTTTAATTCCGGGACAGGACTCCTACGAGCAGTACTTC. Encoded protein: CASGFLIPGQDSYEQYF. V and J are TRBV12-5 and TRBJ2-7; 8 bases fit TRBD1. In germline, CDR1 is LGHNT, CDR2 FRNRAP. CDR3 length equals 17 residues. The V segment lost 3 bases and the J segment 0 bases; nucleotides outside the gene matches: 10.